This entry features one TCR beta chain sequence. This sample was included in a study of blood T cell repertoires in COVID-19. On the study more broadly: COVID-19 samples collected from the United States, Italy and Spain covered acute and convalescent phases. From T cells, B-cell-depleted T cells, or PBMCs came the material, which was cDNA or gDNA.

Trimming cost V 3 bases and J 1 base, with 13 bases left between them. CDR3 length: 15 residues. The germline gives CDR1 SGHTA, CDR2 FQGNSA. Patients from Seattle were sampled longitudinally, starting during active infection. Under the authors' procedure: Amplification with reference gene primers provided the estimates of nucleated cell counts. The table came from immunoSEQ multiplex PCR; TCRdb's copy has only in-frame clones and leaves some out. V, J and clone size are those of that table, while D and trimming were read from the DNA. The sample contains a few hundred thousand clones, more than 90% of which appear only once.

V is TRBV7-2 and J is TRBJ2-7, with a possible D match to TRBD2 (6 bases). The TCR sequence derives from a person aged 18 to 35 with COVID-19, enrolled during active disease. Sequenced input: peripheral blood. CDR3 bases: TGTGCCAGCAGCTTTAGCGGTGCCCTTTCCTACGAGCAGTACTTC. This encodes CASSFSGALSYEQYF.